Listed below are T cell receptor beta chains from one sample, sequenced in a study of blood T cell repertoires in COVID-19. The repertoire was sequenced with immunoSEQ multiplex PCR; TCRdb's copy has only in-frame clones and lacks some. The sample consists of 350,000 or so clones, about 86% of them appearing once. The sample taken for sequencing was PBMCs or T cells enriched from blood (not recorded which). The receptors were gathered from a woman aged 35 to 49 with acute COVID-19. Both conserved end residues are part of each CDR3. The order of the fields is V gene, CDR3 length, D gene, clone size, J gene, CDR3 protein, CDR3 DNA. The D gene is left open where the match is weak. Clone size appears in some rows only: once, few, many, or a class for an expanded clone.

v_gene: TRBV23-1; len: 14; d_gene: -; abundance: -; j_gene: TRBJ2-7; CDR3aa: CASRGHPSSYEQYF; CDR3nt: TGCGCCAGCAGGGGACATCCGAGCTCCTACGAGCAGTACTTC
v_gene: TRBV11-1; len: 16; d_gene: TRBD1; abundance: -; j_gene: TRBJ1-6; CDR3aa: CASSLTPGGGDSPLHF; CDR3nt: TGTGCCAGCAGCTTAACCCCAGGGGGCGGCGATTCACCCCTCCACTTT
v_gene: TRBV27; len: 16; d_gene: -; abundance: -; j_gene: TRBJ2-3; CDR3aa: CASSSVRSVTTGTQYF; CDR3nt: TGTGCCAGCAGTTCGGTTCGGAGCGTGACCACGGGGACGCAGTATTTT
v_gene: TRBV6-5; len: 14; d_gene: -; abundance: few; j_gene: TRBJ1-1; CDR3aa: CASSSRNLNTEAFF; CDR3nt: TGTGCCAGCAGTTCCAGGAACCTGAACACTGAAGCTTTCTTT
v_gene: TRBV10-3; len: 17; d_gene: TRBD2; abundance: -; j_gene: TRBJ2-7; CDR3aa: CAISEGVAGANSYEQYF; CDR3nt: TGTGCCATCAGTGAGGGAGTAGCGGGGGCGAACTCCTACGAGCAGTACTTC
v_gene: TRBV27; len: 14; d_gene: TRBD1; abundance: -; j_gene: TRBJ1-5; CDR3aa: CASKRQGGNQPQHF; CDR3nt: TGTGCCAGCAAGAGACAGGGGGGCAATCAGCCCCAGCATTTT
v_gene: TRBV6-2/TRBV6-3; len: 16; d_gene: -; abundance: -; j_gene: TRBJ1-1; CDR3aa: CASSYYTAGEGTEAFF; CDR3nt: TGTGCCAGCAGTTATTACACGGCAGGGGAAGGAACTGAAGCTTTCTTT
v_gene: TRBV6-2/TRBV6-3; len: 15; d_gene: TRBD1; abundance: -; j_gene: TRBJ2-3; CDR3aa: CASSYPGTGADTQYF; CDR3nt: TGTGCCAGCAGTTATCCGGGGACAGGGGCAGATACGCAGTATTTT
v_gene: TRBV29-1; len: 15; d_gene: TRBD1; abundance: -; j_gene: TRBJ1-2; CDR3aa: CSVETGGRGLYGYTF; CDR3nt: TGCAGCGTTGAAACGGGAGGCAGGGGGCTCTATGGCTACACCTTC
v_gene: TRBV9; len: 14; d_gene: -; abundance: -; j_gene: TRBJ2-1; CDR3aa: CASSVATKAPEQFF; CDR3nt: TGTGCCAGCAGCGTAGCTACTAAGGCCCCTGAGCAGTTCTTC
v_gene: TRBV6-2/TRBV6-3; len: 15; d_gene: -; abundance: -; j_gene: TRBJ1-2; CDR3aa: CASSFPPPGYYGYTF; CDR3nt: TGTGCCAGCAGTTTCCCGCCCCCAGGGTACTATGGCTACACCTTC
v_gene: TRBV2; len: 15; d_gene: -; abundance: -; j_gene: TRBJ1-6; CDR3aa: CASSTGFKGGSPLHF; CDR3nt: TGTGCCAGCAGCACAGGGTTTAAAGGGGGATCACCCCTCCACTTT
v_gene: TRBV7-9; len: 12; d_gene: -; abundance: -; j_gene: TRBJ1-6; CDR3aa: CASSLAQGPLHF; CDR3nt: TGTGCCAGCAGCTTAGCCCAGGGCCCCCTCCACTTT
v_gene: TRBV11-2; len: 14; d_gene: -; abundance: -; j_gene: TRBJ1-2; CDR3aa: CASSLDIGGSGYTF; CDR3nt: TGTGCCAGCAGCTTAGACATAGGGGGAAGCGGCTACACCTTC
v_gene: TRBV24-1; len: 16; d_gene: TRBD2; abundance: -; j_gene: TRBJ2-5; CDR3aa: CATSDTGLAEGETQYF; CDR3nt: TGTGCCACCAGTGACACGGGACTAGCGGAAGGAGAGACCCAGTACTTC
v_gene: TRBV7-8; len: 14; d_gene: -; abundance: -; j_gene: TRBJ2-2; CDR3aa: CASTWGGDTGELFF; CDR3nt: TGTGCCAGCACCTGGGGGGGCGACACCGGGGAGCTGTTTTTT
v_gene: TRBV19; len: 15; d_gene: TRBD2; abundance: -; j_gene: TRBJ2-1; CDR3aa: CASRYSGLAGYEQFF; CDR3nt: TGTGCCAGTCGATATTCGGGGCTAGCGGGTTATGAGCAGTTCTTC
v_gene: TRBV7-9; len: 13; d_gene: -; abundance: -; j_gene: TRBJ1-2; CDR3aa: CASSLAQGFGYTF; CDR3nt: TGTGCCAGCAGCTTAGCTCAGGGGTTTGGCTACACCTTC
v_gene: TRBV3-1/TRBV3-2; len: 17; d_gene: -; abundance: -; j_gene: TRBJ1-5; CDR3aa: CASSQTAVVGRGQPQHF; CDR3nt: TGTGCCAGCAGCCAAACGGCGGTTGTGGGGCGAGGTCAGCCCCAGCATTTT
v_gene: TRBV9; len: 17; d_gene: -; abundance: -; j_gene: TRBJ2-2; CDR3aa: CASSVGKGTSYTGELFF; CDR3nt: TGTGCCAGCAGCGTAGGAAAGGGGACATCATACACCGGGGAGCTGTTTTTT
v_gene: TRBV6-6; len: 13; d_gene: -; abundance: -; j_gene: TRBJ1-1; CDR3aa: CASSSPTLTEAFF; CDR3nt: TGTGCCAGCAGTTCCCCGACACTCACTGAAGCTTTCTTT